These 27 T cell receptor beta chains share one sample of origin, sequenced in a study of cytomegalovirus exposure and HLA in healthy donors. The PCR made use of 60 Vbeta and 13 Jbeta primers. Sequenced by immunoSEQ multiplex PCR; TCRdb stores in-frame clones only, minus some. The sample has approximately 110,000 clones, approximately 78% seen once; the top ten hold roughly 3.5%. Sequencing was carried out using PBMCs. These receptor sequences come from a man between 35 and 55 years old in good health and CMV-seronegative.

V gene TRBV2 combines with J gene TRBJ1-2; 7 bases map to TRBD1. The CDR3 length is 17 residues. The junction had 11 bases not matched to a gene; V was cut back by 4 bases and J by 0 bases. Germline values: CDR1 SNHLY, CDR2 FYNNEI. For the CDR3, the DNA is TGTGCCAGCAGTGGACAACAGGGACAGACCTCTAACTATGGCTACACCTTC. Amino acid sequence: CASSGQQGQTSNYGYTF.

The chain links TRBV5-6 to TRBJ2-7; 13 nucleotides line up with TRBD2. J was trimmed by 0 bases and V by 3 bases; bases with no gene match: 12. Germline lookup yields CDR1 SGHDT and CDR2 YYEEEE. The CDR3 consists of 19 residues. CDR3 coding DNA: TGTGCCAGCAGCTCCCGCTCCCGGACTAGCGGGGGTTACTCCTACGAGCAGTACTTC. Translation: CASSSRSRTSGGYSYEQYF. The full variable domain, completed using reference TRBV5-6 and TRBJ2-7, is DAGVTQSPTHLIKTRGQQVTLRCSPKSGHDTVSWYQQALGQGPQFIFQYYEEEERQRGNFPDRFSGHQFPNYSSELNVNALLLGDSALYLCASSSRSRTSGGYSYEQYFGPGTRLTVT.

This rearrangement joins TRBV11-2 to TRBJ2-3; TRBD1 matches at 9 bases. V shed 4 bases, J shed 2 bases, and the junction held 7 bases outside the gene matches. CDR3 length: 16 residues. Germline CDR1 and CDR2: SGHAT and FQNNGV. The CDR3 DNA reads TGTGCCAGCAGCTCTTGGACAGGGGTCATCACAGATACGCAGTATTTT. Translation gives CASSSWTGVITDTQYF.

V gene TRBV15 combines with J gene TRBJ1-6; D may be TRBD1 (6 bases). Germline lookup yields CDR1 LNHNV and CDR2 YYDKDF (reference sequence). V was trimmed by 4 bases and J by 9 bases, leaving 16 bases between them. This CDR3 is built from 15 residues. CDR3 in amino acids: CATSMETGPASPLHF. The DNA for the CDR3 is TGTGCCACCAGCATGGAAACAGGGCCGGCTTCACCCCTCCACTTT.

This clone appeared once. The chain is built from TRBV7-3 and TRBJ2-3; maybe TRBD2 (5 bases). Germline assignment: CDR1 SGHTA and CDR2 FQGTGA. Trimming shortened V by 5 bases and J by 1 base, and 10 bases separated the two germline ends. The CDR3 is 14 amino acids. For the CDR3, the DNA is TGTGCCAGCAGCGTCGGAGGCGGCACAGATACGCAGTATTTT. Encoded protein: CASSVGGGTDTQYF.

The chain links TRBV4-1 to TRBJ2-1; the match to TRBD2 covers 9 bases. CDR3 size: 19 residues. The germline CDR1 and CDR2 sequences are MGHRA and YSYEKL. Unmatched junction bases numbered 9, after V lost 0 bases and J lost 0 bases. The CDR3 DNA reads TGCGCCAGCAGCCAAGAAGCGGTAGCGGGGGTCAGCTCCTACAATGAGCAGTTCTTC. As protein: CASSQEAVAGVSSYNEQFF.

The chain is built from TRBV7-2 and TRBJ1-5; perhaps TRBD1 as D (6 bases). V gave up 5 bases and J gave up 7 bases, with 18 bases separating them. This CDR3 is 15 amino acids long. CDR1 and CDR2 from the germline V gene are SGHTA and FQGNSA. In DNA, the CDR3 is TGTGCCAGCAGCCTCACTTACAGGGACGGGCAGCCCCAGCATTTT. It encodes CASSLTYRDGQPQHF. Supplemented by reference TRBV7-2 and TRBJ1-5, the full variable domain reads GAGVSQSPSNKVTEKGKDVELRCDPISGHTALYWYRQSLGQGLEFLIYFQGNSAPDKSGLPSDRFSAERTGGSVSTLTIQRTQQEDSAVYLCASSLTYRDGQPQHFGDGTRLSIL.

Here the CDR3 reads CASSFGPQGEYF. The CDR3 DNA is TGTGCCAGCAGCTTTGGGCCGCAAGGGGAGTACTTC. The rearrangement joins TRBV7-9 to TRBJ2-7; TRBD1 might be the D (5 bases). Germline assignment: CDR1 SEHNR and CDR2 FQNEAQ (reference sequence). Between the trimmed V and J ends, which lost 3 bases and 11 bases, there was a span of 14 bases. The CDR3 is 12 residues long.

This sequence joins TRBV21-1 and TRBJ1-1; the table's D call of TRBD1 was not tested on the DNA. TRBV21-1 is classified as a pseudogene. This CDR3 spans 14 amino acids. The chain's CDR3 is CASSDGTGGPEAFF. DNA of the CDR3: TGTGCCAGCAGCGATGGGACAGGGGGCCCTGAAGCTTTCTTT.

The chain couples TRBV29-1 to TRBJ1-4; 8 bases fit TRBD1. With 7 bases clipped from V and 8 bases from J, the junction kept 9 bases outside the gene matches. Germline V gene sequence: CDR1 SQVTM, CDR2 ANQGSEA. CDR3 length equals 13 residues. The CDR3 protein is CSAETGAGEKLFF. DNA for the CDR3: TGCAGCGCGGAGACAGGGGCGGGCGAAAAACTGTTTTTT.

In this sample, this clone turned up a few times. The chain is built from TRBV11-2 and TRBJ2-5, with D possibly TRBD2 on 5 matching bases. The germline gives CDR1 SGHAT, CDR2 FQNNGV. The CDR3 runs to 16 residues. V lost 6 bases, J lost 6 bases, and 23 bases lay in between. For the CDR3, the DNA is TGTGCCAGCAGTGGCTTAGGTGGCAGAGGCGGGCAGACCCAGTACTTC. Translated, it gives CASSGLGGRGGQTQYF.

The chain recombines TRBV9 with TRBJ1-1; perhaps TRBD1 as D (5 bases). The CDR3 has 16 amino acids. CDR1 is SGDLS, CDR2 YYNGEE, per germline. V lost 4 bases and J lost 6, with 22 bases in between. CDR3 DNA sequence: TGTGCCAGCAGCACTCACTCTACAGGTTCAAGGTCTGAAGCTTTCTTT. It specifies CASSTHSTGSRSEAFF.

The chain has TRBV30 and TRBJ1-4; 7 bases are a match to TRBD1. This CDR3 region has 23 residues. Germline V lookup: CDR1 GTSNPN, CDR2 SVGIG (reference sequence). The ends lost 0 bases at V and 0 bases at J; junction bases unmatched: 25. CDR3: CAWSVLIRDRIRVLVATNEKLFF. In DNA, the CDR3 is TGTGCCTGGAGTGTACTAATCCGGGACAGAATACGAGTCCTAGTTGCAACTAATGAAAAACTGTTTTTT.

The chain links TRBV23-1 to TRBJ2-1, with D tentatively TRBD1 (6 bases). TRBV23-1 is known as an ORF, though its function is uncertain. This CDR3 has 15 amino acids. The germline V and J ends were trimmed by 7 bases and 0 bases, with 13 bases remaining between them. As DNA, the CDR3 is TGCGCCAGCAACGAAGACAGGCTCTCCTACAATGAGCAGTTCTTC. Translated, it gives CASNEDRLSYNEQFF.

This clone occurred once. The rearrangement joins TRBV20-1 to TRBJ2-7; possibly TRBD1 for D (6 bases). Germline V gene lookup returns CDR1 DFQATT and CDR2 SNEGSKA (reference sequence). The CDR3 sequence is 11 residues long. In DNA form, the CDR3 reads TGCTCCTTAAGGGGGTCCTACGAGCAGTACTTC. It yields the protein CSLRGSYEQYF.

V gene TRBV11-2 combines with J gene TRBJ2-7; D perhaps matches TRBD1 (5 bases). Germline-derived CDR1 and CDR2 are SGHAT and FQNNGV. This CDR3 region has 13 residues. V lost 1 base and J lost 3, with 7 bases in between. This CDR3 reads CASSLGQIYEQYF. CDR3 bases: TGTGCCAGCAGCTTAGGACAGATCTACGAGCAGTACTTC.

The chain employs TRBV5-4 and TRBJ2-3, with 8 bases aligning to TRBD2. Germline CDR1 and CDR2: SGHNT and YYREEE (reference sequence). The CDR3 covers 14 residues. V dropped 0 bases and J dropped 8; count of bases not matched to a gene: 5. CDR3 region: CASSLGTGGGTQYF. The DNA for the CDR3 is TGTGCCAGCAGCTTGGGAACGGGGGGGGGTACGCAGTATTTT. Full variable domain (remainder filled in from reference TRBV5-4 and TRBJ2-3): ETGVTQSPTHLIKTRGQQVTLRCSSQSGHNTVSWYQQALGQGPQFIFQYYREEENGRGNFPPRFSGLQFPNYSSELNVNALELDDSALYLCASSLGTGGGTQYFGPGTRLTVL.

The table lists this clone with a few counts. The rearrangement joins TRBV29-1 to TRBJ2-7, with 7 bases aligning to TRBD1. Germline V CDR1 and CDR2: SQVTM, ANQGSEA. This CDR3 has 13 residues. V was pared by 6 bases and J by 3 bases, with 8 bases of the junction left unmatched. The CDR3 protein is CSVNLRDSYEQYF. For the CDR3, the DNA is TGCAGCGTCAACCTCCGGGACAGCTACGAGCAGTACTTC.

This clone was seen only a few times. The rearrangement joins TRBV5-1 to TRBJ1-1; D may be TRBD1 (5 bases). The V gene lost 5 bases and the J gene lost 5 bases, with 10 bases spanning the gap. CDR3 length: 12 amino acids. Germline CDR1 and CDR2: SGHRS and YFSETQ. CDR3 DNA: TGCGCCAGCAGTTCTCGGGGGACTGAAGCTTTCTTT. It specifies CASSSRGTEAFF.

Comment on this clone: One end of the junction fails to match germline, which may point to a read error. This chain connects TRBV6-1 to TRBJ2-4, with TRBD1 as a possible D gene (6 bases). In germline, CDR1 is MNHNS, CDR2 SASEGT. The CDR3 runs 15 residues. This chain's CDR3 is CASSERAGDHNSQYF. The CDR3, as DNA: TGTGCCAGCAGTGAAAGAGCAGGGGACCATAACAGTCAGTACTTC.

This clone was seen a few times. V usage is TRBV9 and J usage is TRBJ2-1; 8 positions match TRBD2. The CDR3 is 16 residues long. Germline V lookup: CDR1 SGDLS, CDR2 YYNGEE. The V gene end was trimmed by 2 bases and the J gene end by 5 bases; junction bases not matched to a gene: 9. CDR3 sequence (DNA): TGTGCCAGCAGCGTCTCGGGTAGCGGGATTCACAATGAGCAGTTCTTC. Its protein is CASSVSGSGIHNEQFF. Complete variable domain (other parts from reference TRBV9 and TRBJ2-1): DSGVTQTPKHLITATGQRVTLRCSPRSGDLSVYWYQQSLDQGLQFLIQYYNGEERAKGNILERFSAQQFPDLHSELNLSSLELGDSALYFCASSVSGSGIHNEQFFGPGTRLTVL.

The CDR3 here is CASSQGTPNSPLHF. The CDR3 DNA is TGCGCCAGCAGCCAGGGGACACCTAATTCACCCCTCCACTTT. The V and J genes are TRBV5-1 and TRBJ1-6; D is perhaps TRBD1 (6 bases). V dropped 4 bases and J dropped 6 bases, with 11 bases sitting between them. The germline V gene encodes CDR1 SGHRS and CDR2 YFSETQ. This CDR3 contains 14 residues.

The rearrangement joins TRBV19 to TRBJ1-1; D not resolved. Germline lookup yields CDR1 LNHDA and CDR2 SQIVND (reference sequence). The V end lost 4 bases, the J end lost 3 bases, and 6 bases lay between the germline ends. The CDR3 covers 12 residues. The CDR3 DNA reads TGTGCCAGTAGTACAGGTTACACTGAAGCTTTCTTT. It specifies CASSTGYTEAFF.

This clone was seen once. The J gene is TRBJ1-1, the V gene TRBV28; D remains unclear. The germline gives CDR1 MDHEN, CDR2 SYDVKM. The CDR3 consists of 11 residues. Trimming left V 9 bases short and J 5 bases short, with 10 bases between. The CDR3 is CASFLDTEAFF. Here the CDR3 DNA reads TGTGCCAGTTTCCTAGATACTGAAGCTTTCTTT.

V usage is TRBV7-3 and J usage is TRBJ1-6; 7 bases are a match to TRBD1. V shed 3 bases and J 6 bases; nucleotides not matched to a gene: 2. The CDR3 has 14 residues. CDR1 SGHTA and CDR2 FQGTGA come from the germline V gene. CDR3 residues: CASSLGTVNSPLHF. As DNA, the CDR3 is TGTGCCAGCAGCTTGGGGACAGTTAATTCACCCCTCCACTTT.

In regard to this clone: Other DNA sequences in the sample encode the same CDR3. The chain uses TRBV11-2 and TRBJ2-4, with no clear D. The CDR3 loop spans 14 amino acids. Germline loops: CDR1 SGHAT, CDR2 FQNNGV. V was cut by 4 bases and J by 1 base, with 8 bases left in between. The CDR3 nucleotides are TGTGCCAGCAGCTCTCGACTGGCCAAAAACATTCAGTACTTC. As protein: CASSSRLAKNIQYF.

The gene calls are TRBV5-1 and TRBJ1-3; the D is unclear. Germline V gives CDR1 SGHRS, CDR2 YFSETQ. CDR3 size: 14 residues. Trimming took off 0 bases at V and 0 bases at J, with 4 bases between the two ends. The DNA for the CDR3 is TGCGCCAGCAGCTTGGGAGACTCTGGAAACACCATATATTTT. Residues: CASSLGDSGNTIYF.